One sample yielded the 18 T cell receptor beta chains listed below, sequenced in a study of T cell changes during pregnancy in multiple sclerosis. Clones were sequenced by immunoSEQ multiplex PCR, and TCRdb holds only the in-frame ones, with some missing. This sample has more than 100,000 clones, with about 90% found just once. The sequenced sample was peripheral blood, obtained after pregnancy. The source is a female donor with multiple sclerosis, enrolled in a pregnancy study.

J is TRBJ2-1 and V is TRBV6-5; weak D call: TRBD1 (6 bases). The germline CDR1 and CDR2 sequences are MNHEY and SVGAGI. The CDR3 sequence is 13 residues long. The V gene lost 4 bases and the J gene lost 5 bases, with 9 bases spanning the gap. CDR3: CASSFQGNNEQFF. Written as DNA, the CDR3 is TGTGCCAGCAGTTTCCAGGGGAACAATGAGCAGTTCTTC.

The CDR3 loop is CASSQLGGQGSYGYTF. The CDR3 DNA reads as TGCGCCAGCAGCCAATTGGGGGGACAGGGGAGCTATGGCTACACCTTC. The chain links TRBV4-3 to TRBJ1-2, with 10 bases fitting TRBD1. The V segment lost 2 bases and the J segment 4 bases; nucleotides outside the gene matches: 7. The V gene's germline CDR1 is LGHNA and CDR2 YSLEER. This CDR3 spans 16 amino acids.

This sequence joins TRBV19 and TRBJ1-5; TRBD1 aligns across 9 bases. CDR1 and CDR2 from the germline V gene are LNHDA and SQIVND (reference sequence). The CDR3 has 16 residues. Trimming cost V 2 bases and J 1 base; bases outside gene matches: 3. This CDR3 is CASSIRQGGSNQPQHF. DNA of the CDR3: TGTGCCAGTAGTATAAGACAGGGGGGGAGCAATCAGCCCCAGCATTTT.

The chain joins TRBV18 to TRBJ1-2; a weak D match, TRBD1 (6 bases). Trimming stripped 2 bases from V and 6 bases from J, with 10 bases between. This CDR3 region has 13 residues. Germline V gene data show CDR1 as KGHSH and CDR2 as LQKENI. CDR3 amino acids: CASSPATGDGYTF. The CDR3 nucleotides are TGTGCCAGCTCACCAGCGACAGGCGATGGCTACACCTTC.

The chain has TRBV6-6 and TRBJ1-1, with TRBD1 matching 10 bases. The germline V gene has CDR1 MNHNY and CDR2 SVGAGI (reference sequence). The CDR3 runs 15 residues. J gave up 4 bases and V 1 base, and 3 bases lay outside the gene matches. CDR3 protein: CASSYFDRGRTEAFF. The CDR3 nucleotides are TGTGCCAGCAGTTACTTCGACAGGGGGCGCACTGAAGCTTTCTTT.

V and J are TRBV7-6 and TRBJ2-2, with 11 bases fitting TRBD2. The CDR3 is 14 residues long. Looked up from germline, CDR1 is SGHVS and CDR2 is FNYEAQ. V lost 8 bases, J lost 6 bases, and 5 bases stayed unmatched. The CDR3 loop is CASQTSGTSGELFF. The CDR3 coding sequence is TGTGCCAGCCAGACTAGCGGGACTTCCGGGGAGCTGTTTTTT. Full variable domain (remainder filled in from reference TRBV7-6 and TRBJ2-2): GAGVSQSPRYKVTKRGQDVALRCDPISGHVSLYWYRQALGQGPEFLTYFNYEAQQDKSGLPNDRFSAERPEGSISTLTIQRTEQRDSAMYRCASQTSGTSGELFFGEGSRLTVL.

This chain connects TRBV2 to TRBJ1-4, with D unresolved. The ends were cut back, 6 bases at V and 4 bases at J, with 9 bases in the middle. This CDR3 spans 13 amino acids. CDR1 is SNHLY, CDR2 FYNNEI, per germline. CDR3 loop: CASRQVFNEKLFF. The CDR3 bases are TGTGCCAGCAGGCAGGTCTTTAATGAAAAACTGTTTTTT.

The chain couples TRBV15 to TRBJ2-1, with 7 bases aligning to TRBD2. Germline V lookup: CDR1 LNHNV, CDR2 YYDKDF (reference sequence). The trim removed 0 bases at V and 12 bases at J, leaving 5 bases unmatched. The CDR3 has 13 amino acids. DNA for the CDR3: TGTGCCACCAGCAGAGATAAGCGGGATAGGCAGTTCTTC. It encodes CATSRDKRDRQFF.

V is TRBV28 and J is TRBJ2-7; 10 nucleotides line up with TRBD1. The CDR3 totals 12 residues. Germline V gene data show CDR1 as MDHEN and CDR2 as SYDVKM. V shed 10 bases and J 3 bases; nucleotides not matched to a gene: 3. The CDR3 bases are TGTGCCACCCGGGACAGGGGCTACGAGCAGTACTTC. Translated, it gives CATRDRGYEQYF.

The chain recombines TRBV5-1 with TRBJ1-1; TRBD1 might be the D (5 bases). V was cut by 0 bases and J by 0 bases, with 6 bases left in between. CDR3 size: 14 residues. The germline V gene encodes CDR1 SGHRS and CDR2 YFSETQ. The CDR3 region is CASSLDRLNTEAFF. CDR3 nucleotide sequence: TGCGCCAGCAGCTTGGACAGGCTGAACACTGAAGCTTTCTTT.

The rearrangement uses TRBV30 and TRBJ1-6; TRBD1 is a possible D gene (5 bases). The CDR3 spans 17 residues. Germline V gene data show CDR1 as GTSNPN and CDR2 as SVGIG (reference sequence). V dropped 3 bases and J dropped 7 bases, with 22 bases sitting between them. The CDR3 DNA reads as TGTGCCTGGAGAAGTAACAGGTTAGGCAGCCTAAATTCACCCCTCCACTTT. It is translated as CAWRSNRLGSLNSPLHF.

The chain recombines TRBV15 with TRBJ1-1; D gene uncertain. V dropped 8 bases and J dropped 0 bases, with 10 bases sitting between them. This CDR3 is built from 13 residues. CDR1 is LNHNV and CDR2 is YYDKDF in the germline V gene (reference sequence). Here the CDR3 DNA reads TGTGCCACCGCGACTGACTTGAACACTGAAGCTTTCTTT. Protein product: CATATDLNTEAFF.

The chain employs TRBV28 and TRBJ1-5; 7 bases are a match to TRBD1. V shed 6 bases and J 1 base; nucleotides not matched to a gene: 9. CDR1 MDHEN and CDR2 SYDVKM come from the germline V gene. The CDR3 spans 16 residues. The DNA of the CDR3 is TGTGCCAGCAGGCGCCAACCGGGACAGAGCAATCAGCCCCAGCATTTT. This translates into CASRRQPGQSNQPQHF.

V usage is TRBV15 and J usage is TRBJ2-1, with 8 bases matching TRBD2. The V segment lost 3 bases and the J segment 5 bases; nucleotides outside the gene matches: 15. The CDR3 runs 18 residues. Germline V gene sequence: CDR1 LNHNV, CDR2 YYDKDF (reference sequence). The CDR3 DNA sequence: TGTGCCACCAGCAGGCCCAGGTTACTCCGGGAGGGGGACAATGAGCAGTTCTTC. This codes for CATSRPRLLREGDNEQFF.

The genes are TRBV19 and TRBJ2-1; TRBD2 aligns across 11 bases. CDR1 and CDR2 from the germline V gene are LNHDA and SQIVND (reference sequence). The V and J ends lost 6 bases and 7 bases, in that order; junction bases with no gene match: 8. The CDR3 sequence is 15 residues long. The CDR3 nucleotides are TGTGCCAGTAGGCTAGGGACTAGCGGTAAAAATGAGCAGTTCTTC. Amino acids: CASRLGTSGKNEQFF.

The V call is TRBV15, the J call TRBJ2-1; D is unclear. With 2 bases removed from V and 5 bases from J, the gap between germline ends came to 13 bases. Per the germline V gene, CDR1 is LNHNV and CDR2 is YYDKDF (reference sequence). The CDR3 is made up of 15 amino acids. This CDR3 is CATSRTRSINNEQFF. The CDR3 DNA is TGTGCCACCAGCAGAACCCGTTCTATCAACAATGAGCAGTTCTTC.

Only a few counts were recorded for this clone. The V call is TRBV30, the J call TRBJ1-1; D is ambiguous. The CDR3 loop spans 13 amino acids. V gave up 3 bases and J gave up 3 bases, with 11 bases separating them. Germline V CDR1 and CDR2: GTSNPN, SVGIG (reference sequence). The DNA of the CDR3 is TGTGCCTGGAGCGTACGGCGGGACACTGAAGCTTTCTTT. This codes for CAWSVRRDTEAFF. Full variable domain (outside the CDR3, taken from reference TRBV30 and TRBJ1-1): SQTIHQWPATLVQPVGSPLSLECTVEGTSNPNLYWYRQAAGRGLQLLFYSVGIGQISSEVPQNLSASRPQDRQFILSSKKLLLSDSGFYLCAWSVRRDTEAFFGQGTRLTVV.

V is TRBV6-4 and J is TRBJ2-2; 8 bases are shared with TRBD2. V dropped 5 bases and J dropped 3; count of bases not matched to a gene: 2. CDR3 length: 14 residues. Germline V gives CDR1 MRHNA, CDR2 SNTAGT. CDR3 sequence (DNA): TGTGCCAGCAGTACGACTAGCGACACCGGGGAGCTGTTTTTT. As protein: CASSTTSDTGELFF.